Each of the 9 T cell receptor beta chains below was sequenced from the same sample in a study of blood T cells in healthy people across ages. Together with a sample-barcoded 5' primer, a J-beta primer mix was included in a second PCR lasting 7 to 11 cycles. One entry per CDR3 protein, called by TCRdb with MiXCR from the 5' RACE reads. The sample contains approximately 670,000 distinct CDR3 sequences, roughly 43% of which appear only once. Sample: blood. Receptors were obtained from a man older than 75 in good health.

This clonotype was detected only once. The chain's CDR3 is CSAIIAGKYEQYF. The DNA for the CDR3 is TGCAGTGCAATAATAGCAGGGAAGTACGAGCAGTACTTC. The chain couples TRBV20-1 to TRBJ2-5; D perhaps matches TRBD1 (5 bases). The assigned J gene may be wrong: the sequence end matches TRBJ2-7 better. From germline, CDR1 is DFQATT and CDR2 SNEGSKA (reference sequence). The length of the CDR3 is 13 residues.

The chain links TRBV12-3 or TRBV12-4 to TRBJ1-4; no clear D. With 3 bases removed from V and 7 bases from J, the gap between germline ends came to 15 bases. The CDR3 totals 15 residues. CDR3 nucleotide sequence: TGTGCCAGCAGTTTCCTTGTTTCGCGTTCTGAAAAACTGTTTTTT. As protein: CASSFLVSRSEKLFF.

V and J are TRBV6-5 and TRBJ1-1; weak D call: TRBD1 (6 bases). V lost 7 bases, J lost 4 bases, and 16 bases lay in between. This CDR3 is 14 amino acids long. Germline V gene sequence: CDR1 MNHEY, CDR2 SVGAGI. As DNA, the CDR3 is TGTGCCAGCACCCCGGGGGCGGGGGGCACTGAAGCTTTCTTT. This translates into CASTPGAGGTEAFF.

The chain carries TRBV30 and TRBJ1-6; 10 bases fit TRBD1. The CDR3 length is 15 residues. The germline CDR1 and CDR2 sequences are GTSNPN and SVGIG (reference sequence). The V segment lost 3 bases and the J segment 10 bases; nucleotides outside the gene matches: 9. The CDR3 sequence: CAWRETGGARSPLHF. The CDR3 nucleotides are TGTGCCTGGAGAGAGACAGGGGGCGCCCGATCACCCCTCCACTTT.

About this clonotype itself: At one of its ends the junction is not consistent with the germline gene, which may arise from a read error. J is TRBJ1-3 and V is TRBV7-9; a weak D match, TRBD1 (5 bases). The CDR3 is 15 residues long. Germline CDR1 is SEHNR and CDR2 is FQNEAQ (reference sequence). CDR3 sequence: CVSSLGDLSGNTIYF. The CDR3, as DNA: TGTGTCAGCAGCTTAGGGGACCTCTCTGGAAACACCATATATTTT.

CDR3 region: CASSPNQRSGADTQYF. The CDR3 bases are TGTGCCAGCAGTCCCAACCAACGCTCGGGAGCAGATACGCAGTATTTT. V is TRBV12-3 or TRBV12-4 and J is TRBJ2-3, with D perhaps TRBD2 (6 bases). Trimming removed 5 bases from V and 4 bases from J, with 19 bases in between. The CDR3 is made up of 16 amino acids.

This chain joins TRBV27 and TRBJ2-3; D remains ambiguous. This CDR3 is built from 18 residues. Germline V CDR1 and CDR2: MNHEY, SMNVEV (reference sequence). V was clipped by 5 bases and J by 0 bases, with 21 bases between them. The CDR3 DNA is TGTGCCAGCAGTGACGACATCTTGAAACGGAGTAGCACAGATACGCAGTATTTT. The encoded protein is CASSDDILKRSSTDTQYF.

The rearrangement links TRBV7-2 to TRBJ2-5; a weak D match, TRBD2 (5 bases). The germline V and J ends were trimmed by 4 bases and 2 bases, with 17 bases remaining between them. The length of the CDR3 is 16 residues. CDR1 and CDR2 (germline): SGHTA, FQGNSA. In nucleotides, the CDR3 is TGTGCCAGCAGCTCCCGGACTGGATCACAACAAGAGACCCAGTACTTC. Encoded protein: CASSSRTGSQQETQYF. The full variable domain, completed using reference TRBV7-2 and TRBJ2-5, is GAGVSQSPSNKVTEKGKDVELRCDPISGHTALYWYRQSLGQGLEFLIYFQGNSAPDKSGLPSDRFSAERTGGSVSTLTIQRTQQEDSAVYLCASSSRTGSQQETQYFGPGTRLLVL.

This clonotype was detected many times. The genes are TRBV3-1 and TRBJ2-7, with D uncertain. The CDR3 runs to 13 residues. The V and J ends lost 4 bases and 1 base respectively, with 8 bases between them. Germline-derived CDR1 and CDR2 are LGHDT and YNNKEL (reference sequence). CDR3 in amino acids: CASSRRLSYEQYF. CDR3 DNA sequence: TGTGCCAGCAGCCGGCGGTTATCCTACGAGCAGTACTTC.